Below, one TCR beta chain is given with its context. The authors' processing: Scientists estimated how many nucleated cells there were by amplifying reference gene primers. TCRdb's copy holds only in-frame clones and misses some; the assay was immunoSEQ multiplex PCR. V and J calls and clone size follow that table, whereas D and trimming were derived from the DNA. This table has around 300,000 clones, 91% appearing once. Patients from Seattle were sampled longitudinally, starting during active infection. This entry is derived from a study of blood T cell repertoires in COVID-19. Study summary: Some COVID-19 samples were acute and others convalescent; all came from the United States, Italy and Spain. In each case, the material was cDNA or gDNA derived from T cells, B-cell-depleted T cells, or PBMCs.

Germline loops: CDR1 MNHEY, CDR2 SMNVEV (reference sequence). Germline trimming cut 5 bases from V and 7 bases from J; bases unmatched to any gene: 14. There are 17 residues in the CDR3. Material: peripheral blood. The chain has TRBV27 and TRBJ1-6; 7 positions agree with TRBD1. The receptor's source is a woman under 40 with COVID-19, enrolled during active disease. In DNA, the CDR3 is TGTGCCAGCAGTCCGACGAGGACAGGTGTTTTAAATTCACCCCTCCACTTT. It yields the protein CASSPTRTGVLNSPLHF.